The rows below give T cell receptor beta chains drawn from one sample of a study of blood T cell repertoires in COVID-19. Assay: immunoSEQ multiplex PCR; the TCRdb copy retains only in-frame clones and omits some. Of about 190,000 clones in the sample, 65% to 80% were seen once. Sequencing was carried out using peripheral blood. Source of these receptors: a woman between 45 and 65 years old with acute or convalescent COVID-19. The CDR3 runs from the conserved cysteine through the conserved F or W. The D gene is left open where the match is weak. For some rows the clone size is stated as once, few or many, or as a class when expanded; others skip it.

J	D	size	V	CDR3	DNA
TRBJ2-7	-	few	TRBV20-1	CSASGLTESSYEQYF	TGCAGTGCTAGTGGACTCACGGAGAGCTCCTACGAGCAGTACTTC
TRBJ1-5	-	-	TRBV2	CASSDWGQIGQPQHF	TGTGCCAGCAGTGATTGGGGGCAAATCGGGCAGCCCCAGCATTTT
TRBJ1-6	-	-	TRBV3-1/TRBV3-2	CASSHWSSYNSPLHF	TGTGCCAGCAGCCACTGGAGCTCCTATAATTCACCCCTCCACTTT
TRBJ2-7	-	-	TRBV6-5	CASRGTVYEQYF	TGTGCCAGCAGGGGGACTGTCTACGAGCAGTACTTC
TRBJ1-2	-	-	TRBV5-4	CASSLIYQRGYGYTF	TGTGCCAGCAGCTTGATATACCAAAGGGGCTATGGCTACACCTTC
TRBJ1-1	-	-	TRBV6-1	CASSSQVNTEAFF	TGTGCCAGCAGTTCACAGGTGAACACTGAAGCTTTCTTT
TRBJ2-2	TRBD2	-	TRBV15	CATSRGLAGTGELFF	TGTGCCACCAGCAGAGGCCTAGCGGGAACCGGGGAGCTGTTTTTT
TRBJ2-7	-	-	TRBV10-3	CAISEPMEASSYEQYF	TGTGCCATCAGTGAGCCGATGGAAGCGAGCTCCTACGAGCAGTACTTC
TRBJ1-2	-	once	TRBV5-1	CASSLDRNYGYTF	TGCGCCAGCAGCTTAGACAGGAACTATGGCTACACCTTC
TRBJ2-5	TRBD1	-	TRBV19	CASSARLTGAPGTQYF	TGTGCCAGTAGTGCCCGCTTGACAGGGGCCCCCGGGACCCAGTACTTC
TRBJ1-2	-	few	TRBV3-1/TRBV3-2	CASSHSGKGYTF	TGTGCCAGCAGCCATAGCGGGAAAGGCTACACCTTC
TRBJ1-2	-	-	TRBV30	CAWSINRVNYGYTF	TGTGCCTGGAGTATAAACAGGGTTAACTATGGCTACACCTTC
TRBJ2-1	TRBD2	-	TRBV6-5	CASSSASGTNNEQFF	TGTGCCAGCAGTTCGGCTAGCGGGACGAACAATGAGCAGTTCTTC
TRBJ2-1	TRBD2	-	TRBV15	CATRSGLASYNEQFF	TGTGCCACCAGGTCAGGACTAGCTTCCTACAATGAGCAGTTCTTC
TRBJ1-1	-	-	TRBV5-1	CASRQTGNTEAFF	TGCGCCAGCAGACAGACAGGGAACACTGAAGCTTTCTTT
TRBJ2-3	TRBD1	once	TRBV5-1	CASRQGADTQYF	TGCGCCAGCAGGCAGGGGGCAGATACGCAGTATTTT
TRBJ2-1	TRBD1	-	TRBV11-2	CASSLAGQYGEQFF	TGTGCCAGCAGCTTAGCGGGACAGTACGGTGAGCAGTTCTTC
TRBJ2-3	-	few	TRBV12-3/TRBV12-4	CASLSEGTRQYF	TGTGCCAGCCTCTCTGAGGGAACGAGGCAGTATTTT
TRBJ2-7	TRBD1	-	TRBV11-2	CASSWSDRGLSYEQYF	TGTGCCAGCAGCTGGTCGGACAGGGGTTTGTCCTACGAGCAGTACTTC
TRBJ1-1	TRBD1	once	TRBV7-2	CASSSGQGRGRLAFF	TGTGCCAGCAGCTCAGGACAGGGCCGGGGGCGTTTAGCTTTCTTT
TRBJ1-5	-	-	TRBV19	CATLPGGHSNQPQHF	TGTGCCACCCTACCGGGAGGGCATAGCAATCAGCCCCAGCATTTT
TRBJ1-1	TRBD1	-	TRBV30	CAWSDRGRNTEAFF	TGTGCCTGGAGCGACAGGGGGAGGAACACTGAAGCTTTCTTT
TRBJ2-1	TRBD2	-	TRBV7-9	CASSAPISSGPNEQFF	TGTGCCAGCAGCGCACCGATATCTAGCGGGCCCAATGAGCAGTTCTTC
TRBJ1-1	TRBD1	-	TRBV18	CASSPGDSWGTEAFF	TGTGCCAGCTCACCCGGGGACAGCTGGGGCACTGAAGCTTTCTTT
TRBJ1-3	-	-	TRBV16	CASSQSARGTGNTIYF	TGTGCCAGCAGCCAATCGGCTCGGGGTACTGGAAACACCATATATTTT
TRBJ1-4	-	once	TRBV5-3	CVARGDSEKLFF	TGTGTAGCACGGGGGGATAGTGAAAAACTGTTTTTT
TRBJ2-2	-	-	TRBV6-5	CASRLLANTGELFF	TGTGCCAGCAGACTGTTAGCGAACACCGGGGAGCTGTTTTTT
TRBJ2-3	TRBD1	-	TRBV19	CASSIRGTGLHTDTQYF	TGTGCCAGTAGTATCAGGGGGACAGGCCTTCACACAGATACGCAGTATTTT
TRBJ2-7	TRBD1	-	TRBV5-8	CASSSGQLSYEQYF	TGTGCCAGCAGCTCGGGACAGTTATCCTACGAGCAGTACTTC
TRBJ1-2	-	-	TRBV28	CASTTRGMGGYTF	TGTGCCAGCACCACGCGGGGAATGGGTGGCTACACCTTC
TRBJ1-5	-	-	TRBV10-3	CAIPGSNQPQHF	TGTGCCATCCCCGGTAGCAATCAGCCCCAGCATTTT
TRBJ1-3	-	-	TRBV9	CASSSPGVGSGNTIYF	TGTGCCAGCAGCTCCCCAGGGGTAGGCTCTGGAAACACCATATATTTT
TRBJ1-4	-	-	TRBV19	CASSEPEGVANEKLFF	TGTGCCAGTAGTGAACCCGAGGGGGTCGCTAATGAAAAACTGTTTTTT
TRBJ1-4	TRBD1	-	TRBV2	CASRRQGEKLFF	TGTGCCAGCAGACGACAGGGCGAAAAACTGTTTTTT
TRBJ2-2	TRBD1	once	TRBV6-5	CASSSDRGNTGELFF	TGTGCCAGCAGTTCGGACAGGGGAAACACCGGGGAGCTGTTTTTT